The TCR beta chain described here comes from a study of cytomegalovirus exposure and HLA in healthy donors. Though nominally healthy at sampling, donors likely had unrecorded immune exposures. As concerns this clone: The antigen is undetermined.

Germline V lookup: CDR1 SNHLY, CDR2 FYNNEI. The CDR3 is 15 amino acids. The germline V and J ends were trimmed by 1 base and 3 bases, with 11 bases remaining between them. The PCR contained 60 Vbeta and 13 Jbeta primers. Sequencing used immunoSEQ multiplex PCR; TCRdb keeps in-frame clones, though not all of them. The sample carries around 130,000 clones, less than 85% recorded once. Regarding the study as a whole: Generally TCR sequences proved uncommon, though certain public TCRs appeared in numerous donors. When presence/absence was analysed, sequencing depth was taken to be roughly uniform across donors.

This TCR derives from a man aged 35 to 55 in good health and CMV-seronegative. Sequenced sample: PBMCs. The chain uses TRBV2 and TRBJ2-3, with D unresolved. For the CDR3, the DNA is TGTGCCAGCAGTGAAGACAGAAGAAGGACAGATACGCAGTATTTT. This codes for CASSEDRRRTDTQYF. The full variable domain, with the rest looked up from reference TRBV2 and TRBJ2-3, is EPEVTQTPSHQVTQMGQEVILRCVPISNHLYFYWYRQILGQKVEFLVSFYNNEISEKSEIFDDQFSVERPDGSNFTLKIRSTKLEDSAMYFCASSEDRRRTDTQYFGPGTRLTVL.